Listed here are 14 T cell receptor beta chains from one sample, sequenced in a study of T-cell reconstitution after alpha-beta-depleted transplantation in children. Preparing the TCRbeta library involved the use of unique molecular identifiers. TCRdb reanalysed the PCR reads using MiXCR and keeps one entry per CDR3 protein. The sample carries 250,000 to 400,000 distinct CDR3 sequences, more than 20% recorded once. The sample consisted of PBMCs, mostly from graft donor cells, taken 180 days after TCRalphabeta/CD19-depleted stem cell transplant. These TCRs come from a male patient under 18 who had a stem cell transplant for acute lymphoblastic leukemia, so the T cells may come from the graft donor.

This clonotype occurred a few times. CDR3 in DNA: TGTGCCACCAGCAGAAAAATAACAAGTTCCCTCTACGAGCAGTACTTC. Its translation: CATSRKITSSLYEQYF. The gene calls are TRBV15 and TRBJ2-7; D is unclear. The germline V gene encodes CDR1 LNHNV and CDR2 YYDKDF (reference sequence). The ends were cut back, 2 bases at V and 3 bases at J, with 17 bases in the middle. The CDR3 runs to 16 residues.

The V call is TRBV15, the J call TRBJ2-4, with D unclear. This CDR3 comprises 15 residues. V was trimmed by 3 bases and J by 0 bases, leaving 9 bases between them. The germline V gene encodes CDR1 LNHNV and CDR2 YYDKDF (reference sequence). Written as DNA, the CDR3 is TGTGCCACCAGCAGCTCTCATCTAGCCAAAAACATTCAGTACTTC. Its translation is CATSSSHLAKNIQYF. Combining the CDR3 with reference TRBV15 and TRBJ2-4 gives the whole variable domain DAMVIQNPRYQVTQFGKPVTLSCSQTLNHNVMYWYQQKSSQAPKLLFHYYDKDFNNEADTPDNFQSRRPNTSFCFLDIRSPGLGDTAMYLCATSSSHLAKNIQYFGAGTRLSVL.

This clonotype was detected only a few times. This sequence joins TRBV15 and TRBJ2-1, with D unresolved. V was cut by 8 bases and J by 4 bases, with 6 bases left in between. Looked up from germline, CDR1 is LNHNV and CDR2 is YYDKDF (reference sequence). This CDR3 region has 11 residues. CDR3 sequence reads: CATDAYNEQFF. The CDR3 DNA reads TGTGCCACCGATGCATACAATGAGCAGTTCTTC. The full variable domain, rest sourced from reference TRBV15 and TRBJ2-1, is DAMVIQNPRYQVTQFGKPVTLSCSQTLNHNVMYWYQQKSSQAPKLLFHYYDKDFNNEADTPDNFQSRRPNTSFCFLDIRSPGLGDTAMYLCATDAYNEQFFGPGTRLTVL.

CDR3 nucleotides: TGCAGTGCTAGAGATGGTGACAGGGTGGGGGAGACCCAGTACTTC. It specifies CSARDGDRVGETQYF. The rearrangement links TRBV20-1 to TRBJ2-5, with 7 bases aligning to TRBD1. This CDR3 contains 15 residues. Germline V gene data show CDR1 as DFQATT and CDR2 as SNEGSKA (reference sequence). V shed 0 bases, J shed 5 bases, and the junction held 9 bases outside the gene matches.

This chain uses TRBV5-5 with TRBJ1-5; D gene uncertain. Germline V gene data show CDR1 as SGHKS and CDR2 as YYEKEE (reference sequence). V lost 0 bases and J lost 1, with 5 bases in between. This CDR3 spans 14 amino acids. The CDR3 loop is CASSLGISNQPQHF. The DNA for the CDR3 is TGTGCCAGCAGCTTGGGGATAAGCAATCAGCCCCAGCATTTT.

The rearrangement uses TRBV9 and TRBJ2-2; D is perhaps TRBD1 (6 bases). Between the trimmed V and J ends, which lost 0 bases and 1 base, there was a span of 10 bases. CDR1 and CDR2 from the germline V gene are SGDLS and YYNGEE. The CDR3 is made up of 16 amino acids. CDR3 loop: CASSVGGTLNTGELFF. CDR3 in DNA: TGTGCCAGCAGCGTAGGGGGGACATTGAACACCGGGGAGCTGTTTTTT.

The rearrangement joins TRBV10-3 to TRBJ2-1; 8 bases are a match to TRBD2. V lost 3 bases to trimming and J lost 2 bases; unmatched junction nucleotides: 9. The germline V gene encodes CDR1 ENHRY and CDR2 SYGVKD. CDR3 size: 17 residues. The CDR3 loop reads CAISDGLGGRPYNEQFF. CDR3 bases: TGTGCCATCAGTGATGGGTTAGGCGGGAGGCCCTACAATGAGCAGTTCTTC.

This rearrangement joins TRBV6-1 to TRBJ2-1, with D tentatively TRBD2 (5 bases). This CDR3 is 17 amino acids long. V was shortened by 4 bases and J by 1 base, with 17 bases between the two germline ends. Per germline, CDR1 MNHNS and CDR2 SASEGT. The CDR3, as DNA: TGTGCCAGCAGTGGCCTGGTAGTGGGAGAATCCTACAATGAGCAGTTCTTC. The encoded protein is CASSGLVVGESYNEQFF.

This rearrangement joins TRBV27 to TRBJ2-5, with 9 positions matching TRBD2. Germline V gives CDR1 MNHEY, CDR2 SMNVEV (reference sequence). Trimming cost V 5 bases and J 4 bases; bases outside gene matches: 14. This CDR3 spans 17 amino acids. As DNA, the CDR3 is TGTGCCAGCAGTCAAATAGCGGGAGTGGGGTCGGGAGAGACCCAGTACTTC. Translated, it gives CASSQIAGVGSGETQYF.

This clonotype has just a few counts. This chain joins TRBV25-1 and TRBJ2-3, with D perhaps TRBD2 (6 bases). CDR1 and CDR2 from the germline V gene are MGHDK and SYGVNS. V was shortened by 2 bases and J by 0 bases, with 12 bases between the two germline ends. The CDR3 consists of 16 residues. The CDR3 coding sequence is TGTGCCAGCAGTGAACGGAAGCGGGCTAGCACAGATACGCAGTATTTT. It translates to CASSERKRASTDTQYF. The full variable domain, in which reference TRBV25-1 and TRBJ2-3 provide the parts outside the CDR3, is EADIYQTPRYLVIGTGKKITLECSQTMGHDKMYWYQQDPGMELHLIHYSYGVNSTEKGDLSSESTVSRIRTEHFPLTLESARPSHTSQYLCASSERKRASTDTQYFGPGTRLTVL.

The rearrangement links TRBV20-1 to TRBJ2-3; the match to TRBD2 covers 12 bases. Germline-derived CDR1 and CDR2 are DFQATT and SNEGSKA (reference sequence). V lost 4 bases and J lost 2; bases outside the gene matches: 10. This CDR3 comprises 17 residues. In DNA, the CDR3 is TGCAGTGCTACCAACTTACTAGCGGGAGGCCCCACAGATACGCAGTATTTT. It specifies CSATNLLAGGPTDTQYF.

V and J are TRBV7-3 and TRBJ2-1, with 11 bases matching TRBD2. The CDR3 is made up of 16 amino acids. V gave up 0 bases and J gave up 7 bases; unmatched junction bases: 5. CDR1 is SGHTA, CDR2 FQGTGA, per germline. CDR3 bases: TGTGCCAGCAGCTTAACTAGCGGGAGGGCCGTAAATGAGCAGTTCTTC. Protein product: CASSLTSGRAVNEQFF.

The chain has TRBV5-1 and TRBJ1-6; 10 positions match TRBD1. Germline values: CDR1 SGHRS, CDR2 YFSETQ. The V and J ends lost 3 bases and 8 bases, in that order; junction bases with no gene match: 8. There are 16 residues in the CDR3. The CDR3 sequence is CASSSRDRGGDSPLHF. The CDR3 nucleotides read TGCGCCAGCAGCTCCCGGGACAGGGGAGGTGATTCACCCCTCCACTTT.

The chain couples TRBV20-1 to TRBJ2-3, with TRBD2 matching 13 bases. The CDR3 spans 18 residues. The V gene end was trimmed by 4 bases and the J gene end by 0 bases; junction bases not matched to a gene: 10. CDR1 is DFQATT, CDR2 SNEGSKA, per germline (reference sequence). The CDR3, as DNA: TGCAGTGCTACAGGGGGCACTAGCGGGAGGGCCAGCACAGATACGCAGTATTTT. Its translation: CSATGGTSGRASTDTQYF.